What follows are 25 T cell receptor beta chains derived from one specimen sequenced in a study of T cell responses to AZD1222 COVID-19 vaccine. Here immunoSEQ multiplex PCR was the method, and the copy in TCRdb shows in-frame clones only, minus some. This table holds some 89,000 clones, roughly 90% found once. This sample comprised peripheral blood, obtained on day 0 of MenACWY control vaccination. The receptors were sampled from an adult in good health.

J is TRBJ2-2 and V is TRBV6-5, with a possible D match to TRBD1 (5 bases). The CDR3 consists of 16 residues. The germline CDR1 and CDR2 sequences are MNHEY and SVGAGI. V was pared by 3 bases and J by 7 bases, with 18 bases between. The CDR3, as DNA: TGTGCCAGCAGTTATCTTGGAGCAGGGCGAGGCGGGGAGCTGTTTTTT. Protein: CASSYLGAGRGGELFF.

The V and J genes are TRBV30 and TRBJ2-5; the D gene could be TRBD1 or TRBD2 (5 bases each). The germline V and J ends were trimmed by 5 bases and 4 bases, with 8 bases remaining between them. CDR3 length: 11 amino acids. The germline gives CDR1 GTSNPN, CDR2 SVGIG (reference sequence). The CDR3 loop reads CAWAGTETQYF. Written as DNA, the CDR3 is TGTGCCTGGGCCGGGACAGAGACCCAGTACTTC.

V and J are TRBV5-1 and TRBJ2-5, with D tentatively TRBD1 (6 bases). Between the trimmed V and J ends, which lost 3 bases and 2 bases, there was a span of 14 bases. The CDR3 loop spans 15 amino acids. CDR1 is SGHRS, CDR2 YFSETQ, per germline. This chain's CDR3 is CASSWDTGRQETQYF. CDR3 in DNA: TGCGCCAGCAGCTGGGATACAGGGCGTCAAGAGACCCAGTACTTC.

The CDR3 loop reads CASQIGGPEAFF. CDR3 nucleotides: TGTGCCAGTCAGATTGGAGGCCCTGAAGCTTTCTTT. This rearrangement joins TRBV6-6 to TRBJ1-1; no reliable D call. This CDR3 spans 12 amino acids. Germline V gene data show CDR1 as MNHNY and CDR2 as SVGAGI (reference sequence). The ends were cut back, 9 bases at V and 6 bases at J, with 14 bases in the middle.

J is TRBJ2-7 and V is TRBV7-9; 13 nucleotides align to TRBD2. V shed 5 bases and J 5 bases; nucleotides not matched to a gene: 6. The CDR3 runs to 15 residues. CDR1 and CDR2 (germline): SEHNR, FQNEAQ (reference sequence). For the CDR3, the DNA is TGTGCCAGCAGCACGAGGACTAGCGGGAGCGACGAGCAGTACTTC. Its protein is CASSTRTSGSDEQYF.

The V and J genes are TRBV6-5 and TRBJ2-7, with 12 bases matching TRBD2. CDR1 is MNHEY and CDR2 is SVGAGI in the germline V gene. V gave up 6 bases and J gave up 5 bases; unmatched junction bases: 5. CDR3 size: 14 residues. In DNA, the CDR3 is TGTGCCAGCAGGCTAGCGGGAGGGCCCGACGAGCAGTACTTC. Protein sequence: CASRLAGGPDEQYF.

The chain uses TRBV9 and TRBJ2-2; D gene uncertain. Trimming pared 3 bases from V and 0 bases from J, leaving 6 bases between. The CDR3 extends over 14 amino acids. Germline V gene lookup returns CDR1 SGDLS and CDR2 YYNGEE. The CDR3 coding sequence is TGTGCCAGCAGCGGCCGAACGAACACCGGGGAGCTGTTTTTT. Its translation is CASSGRTNTGELFF.

This clone was observed a single time. The V call is TRBV3-1 (or the pseudogene TRBV3-2), the J call TRBJ2-4; D unclear. The V end was cut by 1 base, the J end by 7 bases, with 11 bases between. The length of the CDR3 is 14 residues. Per the germline V gene, CDR1 is LGHDT and CDR2 is YNNKEL (reference sequence). The CDR3 sequence: CASSQASKGNIQYF. The CDR3 region has the DNA TGTGCCAGCAGCCAAGCCAGTAAAGGGAACATTCAGTACTTC.

This chain uses TRBV3-1 (or the pseudogene TRBV3-2) with TRBJ2-2; TRBD1 is a possible D gene (5 bases). Germline V gene lookup returns CDR1 LGHDT and CDR2 YNNKEL (reference sequence). V lost 1 base to trimming and J lost 2 bases, with 14 bases between them. This CDR3 region has 17 residues. Here the CDR3 DNA reads TGTGCCAGCAGCCAAGTCCCAGGGATGGGTAACACCGGGGAGCTGTTTTTT. As protein: CASSQVPGMGNTGELFF.

This clone was recorded once. This chain uses TRBV28 with TRBJ1-2; D remains unclear. Trimming took off 7 bases at V and 5 bases at J, with 17 bases between the two ends. Germline CDR1 and CDR2: MDHEN and SYDVKM. The CDR3 consists of 14 residues. CDR3 nucleotides: TGTGCCAGCAAGTACGGCAGCTTCTCGTATGGCTACACCTTC. Translating gives CASKYGSFSYGYTF.

The chain recombines TRBV6-2 or TRBV6-3 with TRBJ1-5; D not certain. Trimming took 4 bases from V and 3 from J, leaving 10 bases between them. Germline values: CDR1 MNHEY, CDR2 SVGEGT. CDR3 size: 14 residues. For the CDR3, the DNA is TGTGCCAGCAGTTTTACGAGGCTCAATCAGCCCCAGCATTTT. Its translation: CASSFTRLNQPQHF.

V is TRBV4-1 and J is TRBJ2-2; 7 bases line up with TRBD1. The CDR3 is 13 amino acids. Trimming took 6 bases from V and 7 from J; bases not matched to a gene: 5. Germline V gene lookup returns CDR1 MGHRA and CDR2 YSYEKL. For the CDR3, the DNA is TGCGCCAGCAGAGGGGGCCGAGGCGGGGAGCTGTTTTTT. Protein: CASRGGRGGELFF.

The genes are TRBV28 and TRBJ1-2, with TRBD1 matching 11 bases. CDR3 length: 13 residues. Looked up from germline, CDR1 is MDHEN and CDR2 is SYDVKM. V dropped 7 bases and J dropped 7; count of bases not matched to a gene: 5. The CDR3 here is CASTTGTGGGYTF. The CDR3 region has the DNA TGTGCCAGCACTACCGGGACAGGGGGTGGCTACACCTTC.

The gene calls are TRBV7-8 and TRBJ2-5; 12 nucleotides match TRBD2. With V trimmed by 5 bases and J by 5 bases, 12 bases remained unmatched. The length of the CDR3 is 17 residues. Germline lookup yields CDR1 SGHVS and CDR2 FQNEAQ. DNA of the CDR3: TGTGCCAGCAGCCCCTTCCCCCCTAGCGGGAGGGTGGAGACCCAGTACTTC. Amino acids: CASSPFPPSGRVETQYF.

This chain uses TRBV5-1 with TRBJ1-3; possibly TRBD1 for D (6 bases). This CDR3 has 16 amino acids. Trimming left V 0 bases short and J 2 bases short, with 12 bases between. The germline CDR1 and CDR2 sequences are SGHRS and YFSETQ. CDR3 sequence (DNA): TGCGCCAGCAGCTTGGACAGGGCAGACACTGGAAACACCATATATTTT. It codes for CASSLDRADTGNTIYF.

The V gene is TRBV4-2, the J gene TRBJ1-1, with TRBD1 matching over 9 bases. This CDR3 is 17 amino acids long. Germline values: CDR1 LGHNA, CDR2 YNFKEQ. With V trimmed by 4 bases and J by 5 bases, 14 bases remained unmatched. This CDR3 is CASSPSGWSTGGTEAFF. DNA for the CDR3: TGTGCCAGCAGCCCAAGCGGTTGGTCGACAGGGGGAACTGAAGCTTTCTTT.

This chain links TRBV7-2 with TRBJ1-1, with TRBD1 identical over 7 bases. CDR1 and CDR2 (germline): SGHTA, FQGNSA. The CDR3 is 16 amino acids. With 5 bases clipped from V and 3 bases from J, the junction kept 12 bases outside the gene matches. Written as DNA, the CDR3 is TGTGCCAGCAGCCCCAACCCTACAGGGGACCACACTGAAGCTTTCTTT. Amino acid sequence: CASSPNPTGDHTEAFF.

This chain connects TRBV4-2 to TRBJ2-7, with D possibly being TRBD1 (5 bases). Germline V gives CDR1 LGHNA, CDR2 YNFKEQ. Trimming cost V 1 base and J 1 base, with 8 bases left between them. This CDR3 is 14 amino acids long. CDR3 nucleotides: TGTGCCAGCAGCCAAGGGCAGGGTTCCTACGAGCAGTACTTC. Translated: CASSQGQGSYEQYF.

V is TRBV6-2 or TRBV6-3 and J is TRBJ1-6, with D possibly being TRBD1 (5 bases). CDR3 size: 16 residues. The germline V and J ends were trimmed by 0 bases and 10 bases, with 16 bases remaining between them. CDR1 is MNHEY and CDR2 is SVGEGT in the germline V gene. The CDR3 reads CASSYSIVQGRSPLHF. The CDR3 coding sequence is TGTGCCAGCAGTTACTCGATCGTTCAGGGAAGATCACCCCTCCACTTT.

This chain uses TRBV7-2 with TRBJ2-7; D is possibly TRBD2 (6 bases). Trimming shortened V by 5 bases and J by 2 bases, and 13 bases separated the two germline ends. This CDR3 contains 14 residues. Germline V gene sequence: CDR1 SGHTA, CDR2 FQGNSA. The CDR3: CASSPRGGTYEQYF. The DNA of the CDR3 is TGTGCCAGCAGCCCCCGGGGAGGCACCTACGAGCAGTACTTC.

This rearrangement joins TRBV29-1 to TRBJ1-1, with a possible D match to TRBD1 (5 bases). Germline V gene sequence: CDR1 SQVTM, CDR2 ANQGSEA. There are 13 residues in the CDR3. With 3 bases removed from V and 1 base from J, the gap between germline ends came to 9 bases. DNA for the CDR3: TGCAGCGTTGAGGCAGGACAGAACACTGAAGCTTTCTTT. This codes for CSVEAGQNTEAFF.

V and J are TRBV11-3 and TRBJ1-3; no reliable D call. V lost 1 base to trimming and J lost 0 bases, with 7 bases between them. This CDR3 has 15 amino acids. The germline CDR1 and CDR2 sequences are SGHNT and YENEEA. The CDR3 reads CASSLGADSGNTIYF. The CDR3 coding sequence is TGTGCCAGCAGCTTAGGGGCTGACTCTGGAAACACCATATATTTT. The whole variable domain, filled in from reference TRBV11-3 and TRBJ1-3, reads EAGVVQSPRYKIIEKKQPVAFWCNPISGHNTLYWYLQNLGQGPELLIRYENEEAVDDSQLPKDRFSAERLKGVDSTLKIQPAELGDSAVYLCASSLGADSGNTIYFGEGSWLTVV.

The chain carries TRBV27 and TRBJ2-7, with D perhaps matching TRBD1 (5 bases). V was trimmed by 4 bases and J by 4 bases, leaving 11 bases between them. The germline V gene encodes CDR1 MNHEY and CDR2 SMNVEV (reference sequence). This CDR3 comprises 13 residues. CDR3: CASSSRVSYEQYF. CDR3 sequence (DNA): TGTGCCAGCAGTTCCAGGGTCTCATACGAGCAGTACTTC.

The chain has TRBV5-1 and TRBJ2-1, with TRBD1 identical over 8 bases. V gave up 4 bases and J gave up 7 bases; unmatched junction bases: 7. Germline V CDR1 and CDR2: SGHRS, YFSETQ. This CDR3 has 14 residues. CDR3 loop: CASSPGGAVNEQFF. In DNA form, the CDR3 reads TGCGCCAGCAGCCCAGGGGGCGCGGTAAATGAGCAGTTCTTC.

This clone was counted a few times. V usage is TRBV27 and J usage is TRBJ1-5; D remains ambiguous. With 3 bases removed from V and 0 bases from J, the gap between germline ends came to 3 bases. The germline V gene has CDR1 MNHEY and CDR2 SMNVEV (reference sequence). This CDR3 comprises 13 residues. The CDR3 DNA reads as TGTGCCAGCAGTTTCTATAGCAATCAGCCCCAGCATTTT. It yields the protein CASSFYSNQPQHF.